A single sample gave rise to the 10 T cell receptor beta chains below, sequenced in a study of shared clonotypes between healthy human individuals (dated by TCRdb to about 2020). Preparation of the library involved the immunoSEQ multiplex PCR assay. TCRdb retrieved this table from immuneACCESS and kept in-frame rearrangements only. Not all clones are present; in checked studies, unresolved V genes account for under half, and no reason is known for the remainder. The table for this sample lists approximately 1.5 million clones; approximately 98% of them were counted only once. The ten most abundant clones make up about 0.45% of the sample. The sample was naive CD4+ T cells sorted from blood. The cell subset or site tag for this specimen amounts to: CD45RA+ positively selected. The receptor source for this set is a man aged 25-45 years in good health.

The chain is built from TRBV5-1 and TRBJ2-3; 10 bases align to TRBD2. This CDR3 spans 15 amino acids. V shed 5 bases, J shed 4 bases, and the junction held 7 bases outside the gene matches. Germline CDR1 is SGHRS and CDR2 is YFSETQ. DNA for the CDR3: TGCGCCAGCAGAGGGGATCTAGCGGGAGCAGATACGCAGTATTTT. Protein product: CASRGDLAGADTQYF. The full variable domain, in which reference TRBV5-1 and TRBJ2-3 provide the parts outside the CDR3, is KAGVTQTPRYLIKTRGQQVTLSCSPISGHRSVSWYQQTPGQGLQFLFEYFSETQRNKGNFPGRFSGRQFSNSRSEMNVSTLELGDSALYLCASRGDLAGADTQYFGPGTRLTVL.

The chain combines TRBV27 with TRBJ1-1; 10 bases are shared with TRBD1. The length of the CDR3 is 14 residues. V dropped 6 bases and J dropped 4; count of bases not matched to a gene: 5. CDR1 MNHEY and CDR2 SMNVEV come from the germline V gene (reference sequence). The CDR3 loop reads CASRRQGAPTEAFF. The CDR3, as DNA: TGTGCCAGCAGGCGACAGGGGGCGCCCACTGAAGCTTTCTTT.

J is TRBJ2-7 and V is TRBV19; TRBD2 matches 9 bases. V lost 7 bases to trimming and J lost 1 base; unmatched junction nucleotides: 14. The germline CDR1 and CDR2 sequences are LNHDA and SQIVND (reference sequence). This CDR3 has 17 residues. The CDR3 is CASTSNRVAGASYEQYF. In DNA form, the CDR3 reads TGTGCCAGTACCTCAAACCGGGTAGCGGGAGCATCCTACGAGCAGTACTTC.

The chain uses TRBV18 and TRBJ2-3, with D uncertain. Germline CDR1 and CDR2: KGHSH and LQKENI. Trimming pared 3 bases from V and 3 bases from J, leaving 10 bases between. The CDR3 covers 14 residues. CDR3 in amino acids: CASSPSQWTDTQYF. The CDR3 nucleotides read TGTGCCAGCTCACCCTCACAGTGGACAGATACGCAGTATTTT.

The gene calls are TRBV11-2 and TRBJ1-1; 8 bases agree with TRBD1. Trimming removed 1 base from V and 0 bases from J; junction bases left unmatched: 7. The CDR3 consists of 17 residues. The germline gives CDR1 SGHAT, CDR2 FQNNGV. CDR3 amino acids: CASSLANRGMMNTEAFF. The DNA for the CDR3 is TGTGCCAGCAGCTTAGCTAACAGGGGGATGATGAACACTGAAGCTTTCTTT.

A single count supports this clone. This chain uses TRBV2 with TRBJ1-2; weak D call: TRBD1 (5 bases). CDR1 is SNHLY, CDR2 FYNNEI, per germline. Trimming took 0 bases from V and 4 from J, leaving 12 bases between them. This CDR3 region has 15 residues. CDR3 in DNA: TGTGCCAGCAGTGAAGCGGGGCCAGCCGGCTATGGCTACACCTTC. Translating gives CASSEAGPAGYGYTF.

This chain uses TRBV7-9 with TRBJ2-2; 7 nucleotides match TRBD2. Germline trimming cut 4 bases from V and 7 bases from J; bases unmatched to any gene: 3. Per germline, CDR1 SEHNR and CDR2 FQNEAQ (reference sequence). This CDR3 spans 13 amino acids. The DNA for the CDR3 is TGTGCCAGCAGCTCTGCGGGGGACGGGGAGCTGTTTTTT. Encoded protein: CASSSAGDGELFF.

The rearrangement joins TRBV30 to TRBJ2-7, with D possibly TRBD2 on 6 matching bases. V was pared by 0 bases and J by 2 bases, with 14 bases between. The CDR3 spans 15 residues. Per germline, CDR1 GTSNPN and CDR2 SVGIG (reference sequence). The CDR3 sequence is CAWSVMAGLPYEQYF. In DNA, the CDR3 is TGTGCCTGGAGTGTAATGGCGGGATTACCCTACGAGCAGTACTTC.

Only one count was recorded for this clone. V is TRBV29-1 and J is TRBJ2-1, with TRBD2 identical over 13 bases. V trimming: 6 bases; J trimming: 4 bases; junction bases outside the gene matches: 12. The CDR3 length is 17 residues. The germline gives CDR1 SQVTM, CDR2 ANQGSEA. The chain's CDR3 is CSVGGLAGKNRYNEQFF. In DNA form, the CDR3 reads TGCAGCGTAGGGGGACTAGCGGGAAAAAACAGATACAATGAGCAGTTCTTC.

The rearrangement links TRBV5-1 to TRBJ2-2; D possibly uses TRBD1 or TRBD2 (5 bases each). This CDR3 has 15 residues. CDR1 SGHRS and CDR2 YFSETQ come from the germline V gene. V was shortened by 3 bases and J by 6 bases, with 15 bases between the two germline ends. The CDR3 DNA sequence: TGCGCCAGCAGCTCCGGGACGACCAGGGCCGGGGAGCTGTTTTTT. Protein: CASSSGTTRAGELFF.